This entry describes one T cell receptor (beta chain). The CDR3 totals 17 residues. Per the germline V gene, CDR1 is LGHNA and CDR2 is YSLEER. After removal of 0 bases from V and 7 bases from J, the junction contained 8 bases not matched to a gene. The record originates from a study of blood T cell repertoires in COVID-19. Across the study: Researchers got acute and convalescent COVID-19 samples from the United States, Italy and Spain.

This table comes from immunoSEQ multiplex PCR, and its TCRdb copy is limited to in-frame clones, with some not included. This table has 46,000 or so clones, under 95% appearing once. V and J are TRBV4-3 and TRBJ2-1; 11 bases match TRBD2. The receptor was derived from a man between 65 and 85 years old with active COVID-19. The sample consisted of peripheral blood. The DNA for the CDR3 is TGCGCCAGCAGCCAAGATATGGCTAGCGGGGGGCATAATGAGCAGTTCTTC. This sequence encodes CASSQDMASGGHNEQFF.